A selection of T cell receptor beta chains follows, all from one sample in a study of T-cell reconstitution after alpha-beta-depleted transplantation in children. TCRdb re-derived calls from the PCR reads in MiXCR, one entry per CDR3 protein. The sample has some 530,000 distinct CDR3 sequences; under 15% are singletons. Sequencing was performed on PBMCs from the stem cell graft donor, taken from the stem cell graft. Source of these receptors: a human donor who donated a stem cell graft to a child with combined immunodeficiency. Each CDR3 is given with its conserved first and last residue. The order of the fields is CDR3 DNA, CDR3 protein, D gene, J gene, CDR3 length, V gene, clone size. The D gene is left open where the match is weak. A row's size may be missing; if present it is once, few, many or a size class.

CDR3 DNA: TGTGCCAGCTCACCCTCGGACGCCCAGGCAACAGTTGCGCAGTATTTT; CDR3 protein: CASSPSDAQATVAQYF; D gene: .; J gene: TRBJ2-3; CDR3 length: 16; V gene: TRBV18; clone size: few
CDR3 DNA: TGTGCCTGGAGTGTGTACAGCGGATCCACCGGGGAGCTGTTTTTT; CDR3 protein: CAWSVYSGSTGELFF; D gene: .; J gene: TRBJ2-2; CDR3 length: 15; V gene: TRBV30; clone size: .
CDR3 DNA: TGTGCCAGCAGCCTTCCAGGGGCTCCGAACACCGGGGAGCTGTTTTTT; CDR3 protein: CASSLPGAPNTGELFF; D gene: .; J gene: TRBJ2-2; CDR3 length: 16; V gene: TRBV7-9; clone size: many
CDR3 DNA: TGTGCCAGCAGTTCTAGCGGGAGCACAGATACGCAGTATTTT; CDR3 protein: CASSSSGSTDTQYF; D gene: TRBD2; J gene: TRBJ2-3; CDR3 length: 14; V gene: TRBV12-3/TRBV12-4; clone size: many
CDR3 DNA: TGTGCCAGCTCACAAAATCACGAAGAGACCCAGTACTTC; CDR3 protein: CASSQNHEETQYF; D gene: .; J gene: TRBJ2-5; CDR3 length: 13; V gene: TRBV18; clone size: few
CDR3 DNA: TGTGCCAGCAGTTCCACAGGGATTAGGACAGATACGCAGTATTTT; CDR3 protein: CASSSTGIRTDTQYF; D gene: .; J gene: TRBJ2-3; CDR3 length: 15; V gene: TRBV12-3/TRBV12-4; clone size: many
CDR3 DNA: TGTGCCACCAGTGATTTGACCGGGAGGGCTACCTCCTACAATGAGCAGTTCTTC; CDR3 protein: CATSDLTGRATSYNEQFF; D gene: TRBD2; J gene: TRBJ2-1; CDR3 length: 18; V gene: TRBV24-1; clone size: few
CDR3 DNA: TGCAGCGTGGCTATATCCGCGGTACACAGGGATACGCAGTATTTT; CDR3 protein: CSVAISAVHRDTQYF; D gene: .; J gene: TRBJ2-3; CDR3 length: 15; V gene: TRBV29-1; clone size: few
CDR3 DNA: TGCGCCAGCAGCTTTCCCGTTTCGGGGGTGAGCACAGATACGCAGTATTTT; CDR3 protein: CASSFPVSGVSTDTQYF; D gene: .; J gene: TRBJ2-3; CDR3 length: 17; V gene: TRBV5-1; clone size: .
CDR3 DNA: TGTGCCAGCAGCCCCAATGGGGACAGCACAGATACGCAGTATTTT; CDR3 protein: CASSPNGDSTDTQYF; D gene: .; J gene: TRBJ2-3; CDR3 length: 15; V gene: TRBV7-2; clone size: .
CDR3 DNA: TGCGCCAGCAGCTTGTCGGATGGCACAGATACGCAGTATTTT; CDR3 protein: CASSLSDGTDTQYF; D gene: .; J gene: TRBJ2-3; CDR3 length: 14; V gene: TRBV5-1; clone size: few
CDR3 DNA: TGTGCCAGCTGTTGGGGGGGGACAATTCCAAACCCTAGCACAGATACGCAGTATTTT; CDR3 protein: CASCWGGTIPNPSTDTQYF; D gene: .; J gene: TRBJ2-3; CDR3 length: 19; V gene: TRBV12-3/TRBV12-4; clone size: once
CDR3 DNA: TGCAGTGCTAGAGATGCGACTAGCGGGAGTAGGAGTTGGGATACGCAGTATTTT; CDR3 protein: CSARDATSGSRSWDTQYF; D gene: TRBD2; J gene: TRBJ2-3; CDR3 length: 18; V gene: TRBV20-1; clone size: .
CDR3 DNA: TGTGCCACCCACACAGGGGCCCTTCTCCCTCGATGCAATGAGCAGTTCTTC; CDR3 protein: CATHTGALLPRCNEQFF; D gene: TRBD1; J gene: TRBJ2-1; CDR3 length: 17; V gene: TRBV24-1; clone size: few
CDR3 DNA: TGTGCCTGCCAGCCTAGCCAAGAGACCCAGTACTTC; CDR3 protein: CACQPSQETQYF; D gene: .; J gene: TRBJ2-5; CDR3 length: 12; V gene: TRBV30; clone size: .
CDR3 DNA: TGTGCCAGCACCGTGGGGGGCAGATCTGGAAACACCATATATTTT; CDR3 protein: CASTVGGRSGNTIYF; D gene: .; J gene: TRBJ1-3; CDR3 length: 15; V gene: TRBV4-2; clone size: .
CDR3 DNA: TGTGCCAGCAGTGATACAGGTACCTACGAGCAGTACTTC; CDR3 protein: CASSDTGTYEQYF; D gene: .; J gene: TRBJ2-7; CDR3 length: 13; V gene: TRBV6-4; clone size: .
CDR3 DNA: TGTGCCAGCAGCCGGAGGACAGGGGATCGAGAGACCCAGTACTTC; CDR3 protein: CASSRRTGDRETQYF; D gene: TRBD1; J gene: TRBJ2-5; CDR3 length: 15; V gene: TRBV14; clone size: many
CDR3 DNA: TGTGCCAGCAGACTGACAGGTACCTACAATGAGCAGTTCTTC; CDR3 protein: CASRLTGTYNEQFF; D gene: .; J gene: TRBJ2-1; CDR3 length: 14; V gene: TRBV28; clone size: many
CDR3 DNA: TGTGCCAGCACCCTCCGGGAGGCCGGGGAGCTGTTTTTT; CDR3 protein: CASTLREAGELFF; D gene: TRBD2; J gene: TRBJ2-2; CDR3 length: 13; V gene: TRBV12-3/TRBV12-4; clone size: many
CDR3 DNA: TGTGCCAGTGCCTCGGGGCGGGGAGCAGATACGCAGTATTTT; CDR3 protein: CASASGRGADTQYF; D gene: .; J gene: TRBJ2-3; CDR3 length: 14; V gene: TRBV7-8; clone size: few
CDR3 DNA: TGTGCCAGCTCACCGGGCCACGGTCGAACCTACGAGCAGTACTTC; CDR3 protein: CASSPGHGRTYEQYF; D gene: .; J gene: TRBJ2-7; CDR3 length: 15; V gene: TRBV18; clone size: many
CDR3 DNA: TGTGCCAGCAGCCAAAGACAGGGAAGGGTCTATGGCTACACCTTC; CDR3 protein: CASSQRQGRVYGYTF; D gene: TRBD1; J gene: TRBJ1-2; CDR3 length: 15; V gene: TRBV11-2; clone size: .
CDR3 DNA: TGCAGTGCTAGCGGTACAGGCAATGAGCAGTTCTTC; CDR3 protein: CSASGTGNEQFF; D gene: .; J gene: TRBJ2-1; CDR3 length: 12; V gene: TRBV20-1; clone size: many
CDR3 DNA: TGCGCCAGCAGCCCCGGTAGGAGCGATACCAACGAGCAGTACTTC; CDR3 protein: CASSPGRSDTNEQYF; D gene: .; J gene: TRBJ2-7; CDR3 length: 15; V gene: TRBV4-3; clone size: .
CDR3 DNA: TGTGCCTGGAGCAAGACAGGGGGCCAGCCCCAGCATTTT; CDR3 protein: CAWSKTGGQPQHF; D gene: TRBD1; J gene: TRBJ1-5; CDR3 length: 13; V gene: TRBV30; clone size: few
CDR3 DNA: TGTGCCAGCAGTTACAGGGTGTGGGCGGGCAATCAGCCCCAGCATTTT; CDR3 protein: CASSYRVWAGNQPQHF; D gene: .; J gene: TRBJ1-5; CDR3 length: 16; V gene: TRBV6-5; clone size: .
CDR3 DNA: TGCGCCAGCAGTGTAGCGGGAGGGGCGAACAATGAGCAGTTCTTC; CDR3 protein: CASSVAGGANNEQFF; D gene: TRBD2; J gene: TRBJ2-1; CDR3 length: 15; V gene: TRBV4-3; clone size: few
CDR3 DNA: TGTGCCAGCAGCCAAACTAGCGGGGGGCCACAGTTCTTC; CDR3 protein: CASSQTSGGPQFF; D gene: TRBD2; J gene: TRBJ2-1; CDR3 length: 13; V gene: TRBV3-1; clone size: .
CDR3 DNA: TGCAGTGCTAGAGATCCGGGAGGCGGGAGCAGAGCGGGCACAGATACGCAGTATTTT; CDR3 protein: CSARDPGGGSRAGTDTQYF; D gene: TRBD2; J gene: TRBJ2-3; CDR3 length: 19; V gene: TRBV20-1; clone size: .
CDR3 DNA: TGTGCCAGCTCAGATGGGTCTGAAGAGACCCAGTACTTC; CDR3 protein: CASSDGSEETQYF; D gene: .; J gene: TRBJ2-5; CDR3 length: 13; V gene: TRBV27; clone size: many
CDR3 DNA: TGCAGTGCTTCAGGGGGTAGGAGCAATCAGCCCCAGCATTTT; CDR3 protein: CSASGGRSNQPQHF; D gene: TRBD1; J gene: TRBJ1-5; CDR3 length: 14; V gene: TRBV20-1; clone size: .